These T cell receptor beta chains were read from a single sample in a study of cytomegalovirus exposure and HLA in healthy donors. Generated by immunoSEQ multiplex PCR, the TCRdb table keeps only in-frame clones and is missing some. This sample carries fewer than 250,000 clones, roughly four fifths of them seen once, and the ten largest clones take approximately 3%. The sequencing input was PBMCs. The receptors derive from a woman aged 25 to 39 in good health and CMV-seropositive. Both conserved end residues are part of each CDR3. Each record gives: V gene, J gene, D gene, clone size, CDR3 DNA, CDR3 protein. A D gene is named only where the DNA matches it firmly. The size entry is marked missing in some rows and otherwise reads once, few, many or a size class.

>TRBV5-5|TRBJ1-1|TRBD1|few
TGTGCCAGCAGCTACCATTGGACAGGGGGCTTTGAAGCTTTCTTT
CASSYHWTGGFEAFF
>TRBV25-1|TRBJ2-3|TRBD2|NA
TGTGCCAGCAGTGGACGCGAAGCTAGCGGGAGGGCCTCAGATACGCAGTATTTT
CASSGREASGRASDTQYF
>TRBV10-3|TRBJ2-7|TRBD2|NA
TGTGCCATCACCGGCGGACTAGCGGGGGGCGGCCACGAGCAGTACTTC
CAITGGLAGGGHEQYF
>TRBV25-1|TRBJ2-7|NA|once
TGTGCCAGCAGTGAATGGGCAGGGGCCTACGAGCAGTACTTC
CASSEWAGAYEQYF
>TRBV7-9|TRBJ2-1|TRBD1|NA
TGTGCCAGCAGCTTAGGCAGGGGGCACAATGAGCAGTTCTTC
CASSLGRGHNEQFF
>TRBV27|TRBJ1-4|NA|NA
TGTGCCAGCACGGGAGGTTATAATGAAAAACTGTTTTTT
CASTGGYNEKLFF
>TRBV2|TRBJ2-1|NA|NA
TGTGCCACATCCCGGGACTTAGTCGATGAGCAGTTCTTC
CATSRDLVDEQFF
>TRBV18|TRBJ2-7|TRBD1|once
TGTGCCAGCTCGCAAGACAGGGGGCGGTCCTACGAGCAGTACTTC
CASSQDRGRSYEQYF
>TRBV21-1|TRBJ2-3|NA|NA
TGTGCCAGCAGCAAAGTAAGAAGGAGAGGGCCGGATACGCAGTATTTT
CASSKVRRRGPDTQYF
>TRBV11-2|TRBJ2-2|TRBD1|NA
TGTGCCAGCAGGGAGGGACAGGGGGCCGGGGAGCTGTTTTTT
CASREGQGAGELFF
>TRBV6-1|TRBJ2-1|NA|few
TGTGCCAGCAGTGAAGCGATAGAGAGGGAGCGTGAGCAGTTCTTC
CASSEAIEREREQFF
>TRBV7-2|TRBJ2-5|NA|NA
TGTGCCAGCAGCCGCCGGGTCCTAGAGACCCAGTACTTC
CASSRRVLETQYF
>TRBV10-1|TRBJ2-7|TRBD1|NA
TGCGCCAGTGGACCGGGACAGGGAGGCGAGCAGTACTTC
CASGPGQGGEQYF
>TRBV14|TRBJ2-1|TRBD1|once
TGTGCCAGCAGCCTCCGGACAGGGCGGTATGAGCAGTTCTTC
CASSLRTGRYEQFF
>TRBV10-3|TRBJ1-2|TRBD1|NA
TGTGCCACGGAAGGACAGGGGGCGATAAGCTACACCTTC
CATEGQGAISYTF
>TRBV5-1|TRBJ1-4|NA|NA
TGCGCCAGCAGCTTTCAAGGCGGCGCAACTAATGAAAAACTGTTTTTT
CASSFQGGATNEKLFF
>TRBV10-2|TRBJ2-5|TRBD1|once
TGCGCCAGCAGTGAGTCGACGACAGGGGAGACCCAGTACTTC
CASSESTTGETQYF
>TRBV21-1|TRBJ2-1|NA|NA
TGTGCCAGCAGCAGTTCGGGGAGCGGGAGGGCCAATGAGCAGTTCTTC
CASSSSGSGRANEQFF
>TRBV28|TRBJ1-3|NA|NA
TGTGCCAGCAGCGGACAGACAGAGACTGGAAACACCATATATTTT
CASSGQTETGNTIYF
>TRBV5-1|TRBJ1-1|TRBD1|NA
TGCGCCAGCAGCGGGGACAGTGAAGCTTTCTTT
CASSGDSEAFF
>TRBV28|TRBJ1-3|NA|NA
TGTGCCAGCAGTCCAGCGGGGGGCGGTGGAAACACCATATATTTT
CASSPAGGGGNTIYF
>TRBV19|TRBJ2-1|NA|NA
TGTGCCAGTAGTATTGATGGCGGTGAGCAGTTCTTC
CASSIDGGEQFF
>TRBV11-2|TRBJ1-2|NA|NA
TGTGCCAGCAGACACCCATGGGAACAGGACAAGACTGGCTACACCTTC
CASRHPWEQDKTGYTF
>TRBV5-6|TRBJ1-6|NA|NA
TGTGCCAGCAGCCACAAAGCAGGATACTCACCCCTCCACTTT
CASSHKAGYSPLHF
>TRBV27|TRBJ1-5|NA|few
TGTGCCAGCAGTCAAATCCGGAGCAATCAGCCCCAGCATTTT
CASSQIRSNQPQHF
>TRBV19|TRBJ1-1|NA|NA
TGTGCCAGTAGTTTACAGGAATCGAACACTGAAGCTTTCTTT
CASSLQESNTEAFF
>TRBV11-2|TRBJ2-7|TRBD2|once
TGTGCCAGCAGCCCGGGACTAGCGGGAGTGGTATACGAGCAGTACTTC
CASSPGLAGVVYEQYF
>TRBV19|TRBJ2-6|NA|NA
TGTGCCAGTAGTGCAGGGGCTGGGGCCAACGTCCTGACTTTC
CASSAGAGANVLTF
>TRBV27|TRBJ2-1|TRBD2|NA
TGTGCCAGCAGTTGGACTAGCGGGAGGGGGGATCAGTTCTTC
CASSWTSGRGDQFF
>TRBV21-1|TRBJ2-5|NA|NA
TGTGCCAGCAGCGCAATCCGGGACAGTCAACCTAGGCCATCACAAGAGACCCAGTACTTC
CASSAIRDSQPRPSQETQYF
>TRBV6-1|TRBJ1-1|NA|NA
TGTGCCAGCAGTGAAGGGGGGGGCGGGGGCACTGAAGCTTTCTTT
CASSEGGGGGTEAFF
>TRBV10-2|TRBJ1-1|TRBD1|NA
TGCGCCAGCTTAAACGGAGGGACAGCGAACACTGAAGCTTTCTTT
CASLNGGTANTEAFF
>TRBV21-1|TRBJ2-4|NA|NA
TGTGCCAGAGGGGGGGCGGGACGGGTCAAAAACATTCAGTACTTC
CARGGAGRVKNIQYF
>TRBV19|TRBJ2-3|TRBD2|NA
TGTGCCAGTAGTATCGGGCCGGGGGGATATACGCAGTATTTT
CASSIGPGGYTQYF
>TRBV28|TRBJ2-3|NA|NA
TGTGCCAGCAGGACCTCGACAGTGCAGGATACGCAGTATTTT
CASRTSTVQDTQYF
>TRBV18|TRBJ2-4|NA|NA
TGTGCCAGCTCACGCGATCTAGCCAAAAACATTCAGTACTTC
CASSRDLAKNIQYF
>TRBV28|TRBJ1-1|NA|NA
TGTGCCAGCAGTTTGACTCGCACTGAAGCTTTCTTT
CASSLTRTEAFF
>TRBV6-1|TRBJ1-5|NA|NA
TGTGCCGGAGCTGCAGGGGAATTCAATCAGCCCCAGCATTTT
CAGAAGEFNQPQHF
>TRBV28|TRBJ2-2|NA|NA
TGTGCCAGCAGTTTACAGGCGGGGGAGCTGTTTTTT
CASSLQAGELFF
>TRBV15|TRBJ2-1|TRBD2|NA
TGTGCCACCGGGGCGGGAGCATTGGGGGTGAATGAGCAGTTCTTC
CATGAGALGVNEQFF
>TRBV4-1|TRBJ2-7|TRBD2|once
TGCGCCAGCAGCCTTGGGGCAGGGACTATAACCTACGAGCAGTACTTC
CASSLGAGTITYEQYF
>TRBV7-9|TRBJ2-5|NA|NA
TGTGCCAGCAGCGAAGGTCCGGAGGGGCAAGAGACCCAGTACTTC
CASSEGPEGQETQYF
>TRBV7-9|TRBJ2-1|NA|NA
TGTGCCAGCAGCCGCGCACGGGAGAGTAATGAGCAGTTCTTC
CASSRARESNEQFF
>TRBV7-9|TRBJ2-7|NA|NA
TGTGCCAGCAGCAGTAGGGGGACGGGGAGCTCCTACGAGCAGTACTTC
CASSSRGTGSSYEQYF
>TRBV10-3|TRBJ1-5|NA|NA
TGTGCCATCAGTGAGTCTACGGTTGGTAGCAATCAGCCCCAGCATTTT
CAISESTVGSNQPQHF
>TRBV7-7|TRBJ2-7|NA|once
TGTGCCAGCAGCTTGGGACTCGCCTACGAGCAGTACTTC
CASSLGLAYEQYF
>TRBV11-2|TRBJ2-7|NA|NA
TGTGCCAGCAGCTATTCAAAGGGGGAGTTGGGGTACTTC
CASSYSKGELGYF